The 27 T cell receptor beta chains listed next were all sequenced from one sample in a study of T cell responses to AZD1222 COVID-19 vaccine. Assay: immunoSEQ multiplex PCR; the TCRdb copy retains only in-frame clones and omits some. The table has approximately 90,000 clones, approximately 86% seen once. Sequenced material: peripheral blood, taken on day 0 of AZD1222 vaccination. The receptors here all came from an adult in good health.

The V call is TRBV5-1, the J call TRBJ1-4; D unclear. Germline V gene data show CDR1 as SGHRS and CDR2 as YFSETQ. The CDR3 extends over 15 amino acids. V lost 3 bases and J 0 bases, leaving 9 bases between the germline ends. DNA for the CDR3: TGCGCCAGCAGCTCCCAGTTTGCAACTAATGAAAAACTGTTTTTT. Residues: CASSSQFATNEKLFF.

The chain employs TRBV6-5 and TRBJ2-1, with D unclear. Germline CDR1 and CDR2: MNHEY and SVGAGI. This CDR3 spans 11 amino acids. Trimming shortened V by 6 bases and J by 3 bases, and 3 bases separated the two germline ends. In DNA form, the CDR3 reads TGTGCCAGCAGGGACTACAATGAGCAGTTCTTC. Amino acids: CASRDYNEQFF.

This chain connects TRBV7-8 to TRBJ1-2, with TRBD1 as a possible D gene (6 bases). There are 15 residues in the CDR3. V was shortened by 1 base and J by 2 bases, with 11 bases between the two germline ends. Looked up from germline, CDR1 is SGHVS and CDR2 is FQNEAQ. The CDR3 region has the DNA TGTGCCAGCAGCTTAGAGGGACACAGGAACTATGGCTACACCTTC. Protein product: CASSLEGHRNYGYTF.

This clone occurred once. The chain employs TRBV11-3 and TRBJ1-6; TRBD1 aligns across 7 bases. V lost 9 bases, J lost 7 bases, and 6 bases stayed unmatched. The CDR3 length is 13 residues. Germline V gene sequence: CDR1 SGHNT, CDR2 YENEEA. For the CDR3, the DNA is TGTGCCAGTACAGGGGAGTCGAATTCACCCCTCCACTTT. Protein sequence: CASTGESNSPLHF.

The rearrangement links TRBV7-6 to TRBJ2-2, with 7 bases identical to TRBD2. J lost 4 bases, V lost 5 bases, and 7 bases had no gene match. CDR1 and CDR2 from the germline V gene are SGHVS and FNYEAQ. The CDR3 contains 15 residues. This CDR3 reads CASSGDPGGTGELFF. CDR3 sequence (DNA): TGTGCCAGCAGCGGGGACCCGGGGGGCACCGGGGAGCTGTTTTTT.

V and J are TRBV11-1 and TRBJ2-7; the D gene is possibly TRBD2 (5 bases). This CDR3 comprises 14 residues. V dropped 2 bases and J dropped 4 bases, with 12 bases sitting between them. CDR1 is SGHAT, CDR2 FQDESV, per germline (reference sequence). CDR3 DNA: TGTGCCAGCAGCTTAATGACGGGGTGGTACGAGCAGTACTTC. Protein: CASSLMTGWYEQYF.

This clone was counted a single time. The CDR3 DNA is TGTGCCAGTAGTTCTAATGGGGCCAATGAGCAGTTCTTC. It codes for CASSSNGANEQFF. The chain employs TRBV19 and TRBJ2-1, with D maybe TRBD1 (5 bases). From germline, CDR1 is LNHDA and CDR2 SQIVND (reference sequence). The ends were cut back, 5 bases at V and 6 bases at J, with 11 bases in the middle. The CDR3 length is 13 residues.

The chain combines TRBV18 with TRBJ2-1; D gene unclear. Trimming cost V 2 bases and J 3 bases, with 11 bases left between them. This CDR3 is 15 amino acids long. Germline lookup yields CDR1 KGHSH and CDR2 LQKENI. The CDR3 loop reads CASSPGLGFYNEQFF. As DNA, the CDR3 is TGTGCCAGCTCACCAGGTTTAGGGTTCTACAATGAGCAGTTCTTC.

The chain uses TRBV27 and TRBJ2-7, with 8 bases fitting TRBD2. Trimming took 5 bases from V and 6 from J; bases not matched to a gene: 18. From germline, CDR1 is MNHEY and CDR2 SMNVEV (reference sequence). CDR3 length: 17 amino acids. The CDR3 here is CASSPPPGGGRFREQYF. CDR3 nucleotides: TGTGCCAGCAGTCCTCCCCCCGGTGGCGGGAGGTTTCGCGAGCAGTACTTC.

The chain uses TRBV19 and TRBJ2-7; D is ambiguous. Trimming removed 3 bases from V and 0 bases from J, with 12 bases in between. This CDR3 region has 15 residues. From germline, CDR1 is LNHDA and CDR2 SQIVND (reference sequence). The DNA of the CDR3 is TGTGCCAGTAGTATCAAGTCAGAACCCTCCTACGAGCAGTACTTC. Residues: CASSIKSEPSYEQYF.

The chain is built from TRBV27 and TRBJ2-3; the match to TRBD2 covers 12 bases. The CDR3 sequence is 20 residues long. CDR1 is MNHEY and CDR2 is SMNVEV in the germline V gene (reference sequence). V dropped 5 bases and J dropped 6; count of bases not matched to a gene: 21. This CDR3 reads CASSPRARGGLAGPRDTQYF. The CDR3 region has the DNA TGTGCCAGCAGTCCACGTGCCCGTGGGGGACTAGCGGGCCCGAGGGATACGCAGTATTTT.

This sequence joins TRBV15 and TRBJ2-7, with TRBD2 as a possible D gene (7 bases). Trimming took off 3 bases at V and 5 bases at J, with 20 bases between the two ends. This CDR3 spans 16 amino acids. Germline V lookup: CDR1 LNHNV, CDR2 YYDKDF (reference sequence). CDR3 in DNA: TGTGCCACCAGCAGGGGACGGCAGGGGAGGGACGACGAGCAGTACTTC. Translating gives CATSRGRQGRDDEQYF. Supplemented by reference TRBV15 and TRBJ2-7, the full variable domain reads DAMVIQNPRYQVTQFGKPVTLSCSQTLNHNVMYWYQQKSSQAPKLLFHYYDKDFNNEADTPDNFQSRRPNTSFCFLDIRSPGLGDTAMYLCATSRGRQGRDDEQYFGPGTRLTVT.

The chain employs TRBV7-2 and TRBJ2-3; D is uncertain. The CDR3 consists of 13 residues. Trimming shortened V by 1 base and J by 14 bases, and 16 bases separated the two germline ends. Germline V gene lookup returns CDR1 SGHTA and CDR2 FQGNSA. CDR3 sequence: CASSLDSGRALYF. DNA for the CDR3: TGTGCCAGCAGCTTAGATTCCGGCCGCGCCCTGTATTTT.

This clone was seen at least ten times. V gene TRBV6-5 combines with J gene TRBJ1-1; weak D call: TRBD1 (6 bases). This CDR3 is built from 13 residues. Germline V lookup: CDR1 MNHEY, CDR2 SVGAGI. V was trimmed by 2 bases and J by 5 bases, leaving 9 bases between them. CDR3 nucleotide sequence: TGTGCCAGCAGTTACAGGGGGAGAACTGAAGCTTTCTTT. This gives the protein CASSYRGRTEAFF.

The genes are TRBV5-1 and TRBJ2-2, with D possibly TRBD2 on 6 matching bases. CDR1 SGHRS and CDR2 YFSETQ come from the germline V gene. Trimming took 0 bases from V and 5 from J, leaving 11 bases between them. The CDR3 has 15 amino acids. The CDR3 spells CASSLGVTRTGELFF. The CDR3 nucleotides are TGCGCCAGCAGCTTGGGGGTGACTAGGACCGGGGAGCTGTTTTTT.

The chain combines TRBV7-9 with TRBJ1-1, with D uncertain. Germline CDR1 and CDR2: SEHNR and FQNEAQ (reference sequence). The germline V and J ends were trimmed by 2 bases and 1 base, with 8 bases remaining between them. The CDR3 contains 14 residues. The CDR3 bases are TGTGCCAGCAGCTTAAGTTCGGGGAACACTGAAGCTTTCTTT. This codes for CASSLSSGNTEAFF.

This clone has only one observation. The chain couples TRBV12-3 or TRBV12-4 to TRBJ2-2; D is ambiguous. V was pared by 4 bases and J by 6 bases, with 0 bases between. This CDR3 comprises 10 residues. The DNA of the CDR3 is TGTGCCAGCAGTTCCGGGGAGCTGTTTTTT. Translation gives CASSSGELFF.

The chain uses TRBV27 and TRBJ1-4; D unclear. The V gene lost 5 bases and the J gene lost 5 bases, with 12 bases spanning the gap. Germline V CDR1 and CDR2: MNHEY, SMNVEV (reference sequence). The CDR3 is 14 amino acids. The CDR3 loop is CASSGVAENEKLFF. For the CDR3, the DNA is TGTGCCAGCAGTGGGGTCGCAGAGAATGAAAAACTGTTTTTT.

This clone has more than one count but fewer than ten. The CDR3 region has the DNA TGTGCCAGCAGTTCGGGACCAACCCCGGGCTACACCTTC. Translated: CASSSGPTPGYTF. V and J are TRBV28 and TRBJ1-2; a possible D gene is TRBD1 (5 bases). V dropped 4 bases and J dropped 8 bases, with 14 bases sitting between them. This CDR3 region has 13 residues. Germline V gives CDR1 MDHEN, CDR2 SYDVKM.

The chain carries TRBV27 and TRBJ2-6, with a weak D call TRBD1 (6 bases). CDR3 length: 15 residues. Trimming cost V 5 bases and J 0 bases, with 8 bases left between them. CDR1 MNHEY and CDR2 SMNVEV come from the germline V gene (reference sequence). CDR3 DNA sequence: TGTGCCAGCAGTCTGGGACACTCTGGGGCCAACGTCCTGACTTTC. This sequence encodes CASSLGHSGANVLTF.

The rearrangement joins TRBV9 to TRBJ1-1; 8 nucleotides match TRBD1. The CDR3 spans 13 residues. The germline CDR1 and CDR2 sequences are SGDLS and YYNGEE. Trimming removed 4 bases from V and 4 bases from J; junction bases left unmatched: 3. CDR3: CASSFTGGTEAFF. CDR3 in DNA: TGTGCCAGCAGCTTCACAGGGGGCACTGAAGCTTTCTTT.

The chain couples TRBV20-1 to TRBJ1-1, with TRBD1 as a possible D gene (5 bases). This CDR3 region has 10 residues. V was pared by 6 bases and J by 8 bases, with 10 bases between. CDR1 is DFQATT, CDR2 SNEGSKA, per germline (reference sequence). The CDR3 DNA sequence: TGCAGTGCAGGACACGCCGAAGCTTTCTTT. This translates into CSAGHAEAFF.

The chain couples TRBV20-1 to TRBJ2-5; D call uncertain. From germline, CDR1 is DFQATT and CDR2 SNEGSKA (reference sequence). The CDR3 contains 10 residues. Trimming cost V 3 bases and J 1 base, with 0 bases left between them. CDR3 coding DNA: TGCAGTGCTAGCCAAGAGACCCAGTACTTC. Amino acid sequence: CSASQETQYF.

This sequence joins TRBV6-5 and TRBJ2-5; D gene unclear. The V end was cut by 5 bases, the J end by 0 bases, with 7 bases between. Germline-derived CDR1 and CDR2 are MNHEY and SVGAGI. The CDR3 is 13 amino acids. CDR3 sequence reads: CASSKLNQETQYF. CDR3 bases: TGTGCCAGCAGTAAGCTTAACCAAGAGACCCAGTACTTC.

This chain's CDR3 is CASSPEPGHNQPQHF. The CDR3 DNA is TGTGCCAGCTCACCAGAGCCGGGCCACAATCAGCCCCAGCATTTT. V and J are TRBV18 and TRBJ1-5; no definite D call. Germline-derived CDR1 and CDR2 are KGHSH and LQKENI. The CDR3 consists of 15 residues. V lost 2 bases to trimming and J lost 3 bases, with 11 bases between them.

The chain carries TRBV2 and TRBJ1-5; a weak D match, TRBD1 (5 bases). This CDR3 region has 12 residues. CDR1 SNHLY and CDR2 FYNNEI come from the germline V gene. The germline V and J ends were trimmed by 1 base and 9 bases, with 7 bases remaining between them. This CDR3 is CASSEEGPPQHF. The CDR3 DNA sequence: TGTGCCAGCAGTGAAGAGGGGCCGCCCCAGCATTTT.

This rearrangement joins TRBV4-2 to TRBJ2-2; no clear D. This CDR3 contains 17 residues. Per the germline V gene, CDR1 is LGHNA and CDR2 is YNFKEQ. V lost 0 bases, J lost 0 bases, and 11 bases lay in between. The CDR3 is CASSQDPQAANTGELFF. The CDR3 coding sequence is TGTGCCAGCAGCCAAGATCCCCAGGCAGCGAACACCGGGGAGCTGTTTTTT.